Below are 22 T cell receptor beta chains sequenced from a single sample in a study of CD8 T cells in Susac syndrome. cDNA came from roughly 0.47 to 1 ug RNA primed by random hexamers. TCRdb reprocessed the immunoSEQ multiplex PCR reads with MiXCR, giving one entry per CDR3 protein. The table shows about 85,000 distinct CDR3 sequences, with roughly 94% occurring only once. The sequenced sample consisted of CD8+ T cells from PBMCs. The receptors here all came from a human donor with Susac syndrome.

CDR3 region: CSAIFGTSNNEQFF. The CDR3 nucleotides read TGCAGTGCCATCTTTGGCACTAGTAACAATGAGCAGTTCTTC. The J gene is TRBJ2-1, the V gene TRBV20-1; possibly TRBD2 for D (5 bases). The CDR3 extends over 14 amino acids. Germline lookup yields CDR1 DFQATT and CDR2 SNEGSKA (reference sequence). V was clipped by 6 bases and J by 5 bases, with 17 bases between them.

This clonotype was counted between two and nine times. V is TRBV27 and J is TRBJ2-1, with D uncertain. This CDR3 has 14 residues. V gave up 3 bases and J gave up 0 bases, with 6 bases separating them. CDR1 is MNHEY, CDR2 SMNVEV, per germline (reference sequence). The CDR3 sequence: CASSFGSSYNEQFF. CDR3 in DNA: TGTGCCAGCAGTTTTGGTAGCTCCTACAATGAGCAGTTCTTC.

This chain connects TRBV12-3 or TRBV12-4 to TRBJ2-7, with 7 bases aligning to TRBD2. This CDR3 comprises 14 residues. V shed 3 bases, J shed 6 bases, and the junction held 8 bases outside the gene matches. CDR3 amino acids: CASSFDVGGFEQYF. For the CDR3, the DNA is TGTGCCAGCAGTTTCGATGTCGGGGGGTTCGAGCAGTACTTC.

The CDR3 DNA sequence: TGTGCCAGCAGCCCCGACCCTCGGATGTATTTT. This gives the protein CASSPDPRMYF. The chain couples TRBV2 to TRBJ1-3; unclear D gene. Germline CDR1 is SNHLY and CDR2 is FYNNEI. With 6 bases removed from V and 16 bases from J, the gap between germline ends came to 16 bases. The CDR3 sequence is 11 residues long.

The CDR3 protein is CASSQVDSGREDEQYF. The CDR3 DNA reads as TGTGCCAGCAGCCAAGTCGATAGCGGGAGGGAGGACGAGCAGTACTTC. The V call is TRBV4-2, the J call TRBJ2-7, with 11 bases aligning to TRBD2. The CDR3 covers 16 residues. The germline gives CDR1 LGHNA, CDR2 YNFKEQ. Trimming at V came to 1 base and at J to 5 bases, leaving 7 bases not matched to a gene.

The chain combines TRBV6-5 with TRBJ2-3; D uncertain. V was trimmed by 3 bases and J by 0 bases, leaving 13 bases between them. In germline, CDR1 is MNHEY, CDR2 SVGAGI. The CDR3 covers 16 residues. The CDR3 DNA sequence: TGTGCCAGCAGTTATTTAAGGTCGACAAGCACAGATACGCAGTATTTT. It specifies CASSYLRSTSTDTQYF.

This clonotype was picked up one time. J is TRBJ2-2 and V is TRBV2; tentatively, D is TRBD1 (5 bases). Germline values: CDR1 SNHLY, CDR2 FYNNEI. The CDR3 consists of 14 residues. Trimming stripped 2 bases from V and 5 bases from J, with 9 bases between. The CDR3 is CASSERQGTGELFF. The CDR3 DNA reads TGTGCCAGCAGTGAACGGCAGGGAACCGGGGAGCTGTTTTTT.

The chain is built from TRBV20-1 and TRBJ2-2, with D maybe TRBD2 (6 bases). CDR1 and CDR2 (germline): DFQATT, SNEGSKA (reference sequence). The CDR3 spans 15 residues. V lost 6 bases to trimming and J lost 1 base, with 15 bases between them. As DNA, the CDR3 is TGCAGTGCCCGGGACCTGGGGGGGAACACCGGGGAGCTGTTTTTT. Translating gives CSARDLGGNTGELFF.

This chain links TRBV5-1 with TRBJ2-1; TRBD2 agrees at 7 bases. This CDR3 has 16 residues. CDR1 and CDR2 from the germline V gene are SGHRS and YFSETQ. Unmatched junction bases numbered 6, after V lost 0 bases and J lost 3 bases. The CDR3 coding sequence is TGCGCCAGCAGCTTGGAAGGTAGCGGGTTCTACAATGAGCAGTTCTTC. It yields the protein CASSLEGSGFYNEQFF.

V and J are TRBV28 and TRBJ2-1; TRBD2 matches 9 bases. The V gene end was trimmed by 6 bases and the J gene end by 10 bases; junction bases not matched to a gene: 4. Germline CDR1 MDHEN, CDR2 SYDVKM. The CDR3 spans 12 residues. The CDR3 region has the DNA TGTGCCAGCAGCACTAGCGGGCCAGAGCAGTTCTTC. Its protein is CASSTSGPEQFF.

CDR3 sequence reads: CSAQPDYLRSRETQYF. CDR3 coding DNA: TGCAGTGCTCAACCCGACTATTTACGGAGCAGAGAGACCCAGTACTTC. The rearrangement uses TRBV20-1 and TRBJ2-5; a possible D gene is TRBD2 (5 bases). This CDR3 is 16 amino acids long. Germline CDR1 DFQATT, CDR2 SNEGSKA (reference sequence). Trimming took 5 bases from V and 4 from J, leaving 23 bases between them.

The J gene is TRBJ2-5, the V gene TRBV6-5, with 8 bases lining up with TRBD1. The germline CDR1 and CDR2 sequences are MNHEY and SVGAGI. The length of the CDR3 is 15 residues. J lost 5 bases, V lost 6 bases, and 11 bases had no gene match. CDR3: CASRDGQGRTETQYF. The CDR3 nucleotides read TGTGCCAGCAGAGACGGACAGGGTAGGACGGAGACCCAGTACTTC.

The J gene is TRBJ2-7, the V gene TRBV4-1; 12 positions agree with TRBD2. The germline gives CDR1 MGHRA, CDR2 YSYEKL. V was pared by 1 base and J by 7 bases, with 5 bases of the junction left unmatched. The CDR3 is 15 amino acids. The CDR3 protein is CASSQVTSGSREQYF. DNA of the CDR3: TGCGCCAGCAGCCAAGTGACTAGCGGGAGTCGAGAGCAGTACTTC.

The J gene is TRBJ1-5, the V gene TRBV27, with 8 bases aligning to TRBD1. The CDR3 length is 15 residues. The germline V gene encodes CDR1 MNHEY and CDR2 SMNVEV (reference sequence). V lost 5 bases, J lost 12 bases, and 15 bases stayed unmatched. In DNA, the CDR3 is TGTGCCAGCAGTCCTCTAGGACAGGGTTTCCTGCACCAGCATTTT. It specifies CASSPLGQGFLHQHF.

The chain has TRBV5-1 and TRBJ2-5; the match to TRBD1 covers 7 bases. Looked up from germline, CDR1 is SGHRS and CDR2 is YFSETQ. The CDR3 spans 15 residues. V was pared by 1 base and J by 5 bases, with 8 bases of the junction left unmatched. Here the CDR3 reads CASSLWQGVQETQYF. The CDR3 nucleotides read TGCGCCAGCAGCTTGTGGCAGGGGGTTCAGGAGACCCAGTACTTC.

This clonotype has only one observation. The J gene is TRBJ2-2, the V gene TRBV30; maybe TRBD1 (5 bases). CDR1 and CDR2 from the germline V gene are GTSNPN and SVGIG (reference sequence). The CDR3 runs to 14 residues. V was pared by 6 bases and J by 6 bases, with 17 bases between. Written as DNA, the CDR3 is TGTGCCTGCCAGGGAATCCTGGTTGCCGGGGAGCTGTTTTTT. This gives the protein CACQGILVAGELFF.

The sample holds one count of this clonotype. The chain links TRBV27 to TRBJ2-5; D unclear. The CDR3 length is 14 residues. Trimming removed 3 bases at V and 0 bases at J, with 8 bases between. Germline V gives CDR1 MNHEY, CDR2 SMNVEV (reference sequence). The CDR3 DNA follows: TGTGCCAGCAGTTTCCGCAAGTACCAAGAGACCCAGTACTTC. It codes for CASSFRKYQETQYF.

The chain has TRBV11-2 and TRBJ2-1, with D uncertain. Between the trimmed V and J ends, which lost 5 bases and 4 bases, there was a span of 15 bases. CDR1 SGHAT and CDR2 FQNNGV come from the germline V gene. CDR3 length: 15 residues. CDR3 amino acids: CASSGRTEPYNEQFF. Written as DNA, the CDR3 is TGTGCCAGCAGCGGACGGACCGAACCTTACAATGAGCAGTTCTTC.

The chain carries TRBV18 and TRBJ2-3; D is unresolved. Deletions cut 0 bases from V and 0 bases from J, with 7 bases between. The CDR3 runs 15 residues. Germline V lookup: CDR1 KGHSH, CDR2 LQKENI. The CDR3 sequence: CASSPPGISTDTQYF. For the CDR3, the DNA is TGTGCCAGCTCACCACCAGGGATAAGCACAGATACGCAGTATTTT.

This chain joins TRBV29-1 and TRBJ1-2; D not certain. The CDR3 sequence is 15 residues long. The V gene's germline CDR1 is SQVTM and CDR2 ANQGSEA. The V and J ends lost 1 base and 5 bases respectively, with 17 bases between them. Here the CDR3 DNA reads TGCAGCGTTGAAGGCCCCACAGCATTTTTATATGGCTACACCTTC. This translates into CSVEGPTAFLYGYTF.

The chain uses TRBV30 and TRBJ2-3; 12 nucleotides align to TRBD2. The CDR3 length is 15 residues. Germline loops: CDR1 GTSNPN, CDR2 SVGIG (reference sequence). Trimming removed 5 bases from V and 0 bases from J; junction bases left unmatched: 3. The CDR3 DNA sequence: TGTGCCTGGGGACTAGCGGGATCTAGCACAGATACGCAGTATTTT. This encodes CAWGLAGSSTDTQYF. The whole variable domain, remainder taken from reference TRBV30 and TRBJ2-3, is SQTIHQWPATLVQPVGSPLSLECTVEGTSNPNLYWYRQAAGRGLQLLFYSVGIGQISSEVPQNLSASRPQDRQFILSSKKLLLSDSGFYLCAWGLAGSSTDTQYFGPGTRLTVL.

V usage is TRBV18 and J usage is TRBJ1-4; D gene ambiguous. Between the trimmed V and J ends, which lost 3 bases and 1 base, there was a span of 9 bases. This CDR3 is built from 15 residues. From germline, CDR1 is KGHSH and CDR2 LQKENI. CDR3 protein: CASSPSEQTNEKLFF. CDR3 DNA sequence: TGTGCCAGCTCACCCTCTGAGCAAACTAATGAAAAACTGTTTTTT. Supplemented by reference TRBV18 and TRBJ1-4, the full variable domain reads NAGVMQNPRHLVRRRGQEARLRCSPMKGHSHVYWYRQLPEEGLKFMVYLQKENIIDESGMPKERFSAEFPKEGPSILRIQQVVRGDSAAYFCASSPSEQTNEKLFFGSGTQLSVL.